This T cell receptor (beta chain) was sequenced during a study of blood T cell repertoires in COVID-19. About the study: Specimens from acute and convalescent COVID-19 originated in the United States, Italy and Spain. The cDNA or gDNA used as material had been derived from T cells, B-cell-depleted T cells, or PBMCs.

The V gene end was trimmed by 3 bases and the J gene end by 4 bases; junction bases not matched to a gene: 5. Germline values: CDR1 LGHNA, CDR2 YSLEER. The CDR3 is 15 residues long. Measured with immunoSEQ multiplex PCR; TCRdb has only the in-frame clones, and not every one. This sample carries about 76,000 clones, about 90% of them seen once, and the ten largest clones take under 6%. This clonotype originated in a human donor in a cohort sampled during active COVID-19. The J gene is TRBJ2-7, the V gene TRBV4-3, with 11 bases aligning to TRBD1. The specimen sequenced was peripheral blood. The CDR3 reads CASSQSDRGLYEQYF. CDR3 DNA sequence: TGCGCCAGCAGCCAGTCGGACAGGGGGCTATACGAGCAGTACTTC.